This TCR beta chain emerged from a study of blood T cell repertoires in COVID-19. Across the whole study: Sites across the United States, Italy and Spain contributed samples from acute and convalescent COVID-19. PBMCs, B-cell-depleted T cells, or T cells provided the cDNA or gDNA that made up the material.

Authors' processing steps: Reference gene primer amplification in the assay estimated nucleated cell counts. Clones were sequenced by immunoSEQ multiplex PCR, and TCRdb holds only the in-frame ones, with some missing. The DNA was the basis for D and trimming; V, J and clone size are from that table. The repertoire holds about 200,000 clones, with around 80% as singletons. The sample holds many counts of this clone. The CDR3 consists of 12 residues. Germline assignment: CDR1 MDHEN and CDR2 SYDVKM. With 3 bases removed from V and 3 bases from J, the gap between germline ends came to 6 bases. The chain employs TRBV28 and TRBJ2-7; no clear D. Sequencing was done on a sample of peripheral blood. The clonotype originates from a human donor in a cohort sampled during active COVID-19. The chain's CDR3 is CASSFQYYEQYF. The CDR3 DNA is TGTGCCAGCAGTTTTCAGTACTACGAGCAGTACTTC.